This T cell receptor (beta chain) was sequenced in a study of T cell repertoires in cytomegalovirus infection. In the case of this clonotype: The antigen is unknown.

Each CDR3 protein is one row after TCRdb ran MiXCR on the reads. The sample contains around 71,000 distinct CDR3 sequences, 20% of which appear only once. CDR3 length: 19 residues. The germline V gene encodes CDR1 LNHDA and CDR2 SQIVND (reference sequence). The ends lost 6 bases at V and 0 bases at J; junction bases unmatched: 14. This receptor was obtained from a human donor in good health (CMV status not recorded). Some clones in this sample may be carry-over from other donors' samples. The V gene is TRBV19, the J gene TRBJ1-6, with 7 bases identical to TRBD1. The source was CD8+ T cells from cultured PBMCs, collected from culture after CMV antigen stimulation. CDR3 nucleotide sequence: TGTGCCAGTAGGCCTACAGTGGGACAGCTAGTCTCCTATAATTCACCCCTCCACTTT. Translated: CASRPTVGQLVSYNSPLHF.